Listed below are T cell receptor beta chains from one sample, sequenced in a study of regulatory T cells in long-lasting Graves disease. Via MiXCR, TCRdb re-called the multiplex PCR reads, giving one row per CDR3 protein. This table has around 250,000 distinct CDR3 sequences, around 21% appearing once. The input for sequencing was peripheral blood mononuclear cells (PBMCs), taken at new diagnosis, from a patient treated with antithyroid drugs. The receptors come from a female donor with Graves disease. The conserved cysteine and the conserved F or W are not part of the CDR3 here. The listing skips clone size in some rows; elsewhere it reads once, few, many or a size class.

size: many
J: TRBJ1-1
V: TRBV20-1
CDR3: SAIPGHASTEAF

size: many
J: TRBJ2-1
V: TRBV30
CDR3: AWCPPGASSYNEQF

size: many
J: TRBJ2-7
V: TRBV20-1
CDR3: SAREGIDFSYEQY

size: many
J: TRBJ2-7
V: TRBV18
CDR3: ASSPSQNSYEQY

size: .
J: TRBJ2-7
V: TRBV6-1
CDR3: ASRELGGYEQY

size: many
J: TRBJ1-1
V: TRBV19
CDR3: ASRGETGHTEAF

size: many
J: TRBJ2-7
V: TRBV3-1
CDR3: ASSQDLRMGEQY

size: few
J: TRBJ2-7
V: TRBV6-5
CDR3: ANGYSMGASYEQY

size: .
J: TRBJ2-1
V: TRBV3-2
CDR3: ASRRDRGSNNEQF

size: few
J: TRBJ2-5
V: TRBV7-7
CDR3: ATQLGETQY

size: many
J: TRBJ2-7
V: TRBV5-1
CDR3: ASSLDRANEQY

size: many
J: TRBJ2-3
V: TRBV7-3
CDR3: ASSLFNEDTQY

size: many
J: TRBJ1-5
V: TRBV6-1
CDR3: ASSPLDRYSNQPQH

size: few
J: TRBJ1-2
V: TRBV29-1
CDR3: SVDSQGGGYT

size: few
J: TRBJ2-3
V: TRBV25-1
CDR3: ASSALRQGTHIRTDTQY

size: .
J: TRBJ1-6
V: TRBV15
CDR3: ATSRDNSPLH

size: .
J: TRBJ2-7
V: TRBV6-2/TRBV6-3
CDR3: ASSYSGQGTIYEQY

size: few
J: TRBJ2-4
V: TRBV4-3
CDR3: ASSQSGGDAKNIQY

size: many
J: TRBJ2-2
V: TRBV7-6
CDR3: ASSHPGGLGTGELF

size: many
J: TRBJ1-5
V: TRBV20-1
CDR3: SASPDRGEYPQH